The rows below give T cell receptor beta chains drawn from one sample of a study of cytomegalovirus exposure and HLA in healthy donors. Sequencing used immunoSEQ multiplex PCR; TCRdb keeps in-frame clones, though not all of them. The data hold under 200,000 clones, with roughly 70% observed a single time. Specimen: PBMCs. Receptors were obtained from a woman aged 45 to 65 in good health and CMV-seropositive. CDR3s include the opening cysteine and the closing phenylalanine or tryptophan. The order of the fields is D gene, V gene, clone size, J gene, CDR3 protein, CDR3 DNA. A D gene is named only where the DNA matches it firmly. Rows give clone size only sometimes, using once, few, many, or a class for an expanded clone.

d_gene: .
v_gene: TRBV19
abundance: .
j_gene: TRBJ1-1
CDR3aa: CASTIRAGQGGTEAFF
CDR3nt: TGTGCCAGTACCATCCGGGCAGGGCAGGGCGGAACTGAAGCTTTCTTT

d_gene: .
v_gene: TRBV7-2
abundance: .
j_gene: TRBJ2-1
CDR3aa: CASSLIAVDEQFF
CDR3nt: TGTGCCAGCAGCTTAATAGCCGTGGATGAGCAGTTCTTC

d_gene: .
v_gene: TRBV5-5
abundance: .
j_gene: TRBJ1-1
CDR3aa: CASSLVAAMNTEAFF
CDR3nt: TGTGCCAGCAGCTTGGTGGCGGCCATGAACACTGAAGCTTTCTTT

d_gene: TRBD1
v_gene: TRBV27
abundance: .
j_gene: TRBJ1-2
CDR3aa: CASSRSDRGRGYTF
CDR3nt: TGTGCCAGCAGCCGCTCGGACAGGGGTCGTGGCTACACCTTC

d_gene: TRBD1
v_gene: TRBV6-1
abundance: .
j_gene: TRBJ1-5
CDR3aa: CASSDRRRGGGGANQPQHF
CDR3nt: TGTGCCAGCAGTGACCGGAGAAGAGGGGGCGGGGGGGCCAATCAGCCCCAGCATTTT

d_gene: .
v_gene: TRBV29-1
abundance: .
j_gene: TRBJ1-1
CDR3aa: CSVVSGKGTEAFF
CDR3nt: TGCAGCGTTGTGTCCGGGAAGGGCACTGAAGCTTTCTTT

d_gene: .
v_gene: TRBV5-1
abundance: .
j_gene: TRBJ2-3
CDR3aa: CASSLAPGELGTQYF
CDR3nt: TGCGCCAGCAGCTTGGCGCCAGGGGAACTGGGTACGCAGTATTTT

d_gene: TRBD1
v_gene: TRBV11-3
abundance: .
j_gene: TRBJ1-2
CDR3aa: CASSLGGTGDAYGYTF
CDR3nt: TGTGCCAGCAGCTTAGGTGGGACAGGGGACGCCTATGGCTACACCTTC

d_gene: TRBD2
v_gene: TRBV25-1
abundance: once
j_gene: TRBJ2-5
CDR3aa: CASSDPTSDAQETQYF
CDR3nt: TGTGCCAGCAGTGACCCGACTAGCGACGCACAAGAGACCCAGTACTTC

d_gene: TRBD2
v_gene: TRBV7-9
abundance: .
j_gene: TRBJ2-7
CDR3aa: CASQKGGLGSLEQYF
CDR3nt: TGTGCCAGCCAAAAGGGGGGACTAGGGTCTCTCGAGCAGTACTTC

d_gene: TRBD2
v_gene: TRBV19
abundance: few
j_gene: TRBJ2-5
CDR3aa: CASSTRLAGRQETQYF
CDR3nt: TGTGCCAGTAGTACCAGACTAGCGGGGCGCCAAGAGACCCAGTACTTC

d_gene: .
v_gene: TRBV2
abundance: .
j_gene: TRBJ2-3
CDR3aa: CASSVSEDTQYF
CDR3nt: TGTGCCAGCAGTGTATCAGAAGATACGCAGTATTTT

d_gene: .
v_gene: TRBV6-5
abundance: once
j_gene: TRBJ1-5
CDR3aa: CASRRTPDQPQHF
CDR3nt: TGTGCCAGCAGAAGGACTCCGGATCAGCCCCAGCATTTT

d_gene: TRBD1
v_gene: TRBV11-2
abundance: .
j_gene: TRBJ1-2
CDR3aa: CASSLGQGVSGYTF
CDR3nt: TGTGCCAGCAGCTTAGGACAGGGCGTCAGTGGCTACACCTTC

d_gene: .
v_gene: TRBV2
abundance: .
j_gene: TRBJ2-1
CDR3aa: CASGGARRNEQFF
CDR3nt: TGTGCCAGCGGAGGGGCTAGGCGAAATGAGCAGTTCTTC

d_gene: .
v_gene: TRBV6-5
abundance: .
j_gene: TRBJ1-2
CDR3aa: CASSYSNHQGFGYTF
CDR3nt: TGTGCCAGCAGTTACTCGAATCATCAGGGCTTCGGCTACACCTTC

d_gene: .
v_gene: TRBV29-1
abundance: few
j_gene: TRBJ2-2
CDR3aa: CSVIIPLRNTGELFF
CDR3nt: TGCAGCGTTATTATTCCTCTCCGGAACACCGGGGAGCTGTTTTTT

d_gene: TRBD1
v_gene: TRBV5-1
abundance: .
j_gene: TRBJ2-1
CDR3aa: CASSLTGVDYNEQFF
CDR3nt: TGCGCCAGCAGCCTGACAGGGGTGGACTACAATGAGCAGTTCTTC

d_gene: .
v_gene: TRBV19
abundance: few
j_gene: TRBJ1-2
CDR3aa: CASSMEAGYGYTF
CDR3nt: TGTGCCAGTAGTATGGAGGCAGGCTATGGCTACACCTTC

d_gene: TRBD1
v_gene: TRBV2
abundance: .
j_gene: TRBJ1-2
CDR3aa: CASSAGPDRELNGYTF
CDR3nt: TGTGCCAGCAGTGCAGGTCCGGACAGGGAGTTAAATGGCTACACCTTC

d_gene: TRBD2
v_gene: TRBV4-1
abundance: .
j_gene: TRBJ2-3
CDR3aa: CASSQDAGLAGRDTQYF
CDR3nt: TGCGCCAGCAGCCAGGACGCGGGACTAGCGGGGAGAGATACGCAGTATTTT

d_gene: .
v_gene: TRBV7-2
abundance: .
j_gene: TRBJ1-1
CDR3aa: CASSLRGRYTEAFF
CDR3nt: TGTGCCAGCAGCTTGCGGGGTAGATACACTGAAGCTTTCTTT

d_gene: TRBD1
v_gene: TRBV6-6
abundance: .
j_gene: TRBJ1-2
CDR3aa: CASSNLPGQGSNTF
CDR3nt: TGTGCCAGCAGCAACCTCCCGGGACAGGGCTCTAACACCTTC

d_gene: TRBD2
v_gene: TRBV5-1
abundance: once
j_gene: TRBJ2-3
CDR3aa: CASSLVSSGAWDTQYF
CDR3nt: TGCGCCAGCAGCTTGGTGTCTAGCGGGGCCTGGGATACGCAGTATTTT

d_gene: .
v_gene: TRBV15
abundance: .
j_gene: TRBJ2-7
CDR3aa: CATSRGGQLSYEQYF
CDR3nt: TGTGCCACCAGCAGGGGTGGGCAGCTCTCCTACGAGCAGTACTTC

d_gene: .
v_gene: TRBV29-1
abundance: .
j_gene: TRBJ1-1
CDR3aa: CSVLRGLNTEAFF
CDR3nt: TGCAGCGTACTAAGGGGGTTGAACACTGAAGCTTTCTTT

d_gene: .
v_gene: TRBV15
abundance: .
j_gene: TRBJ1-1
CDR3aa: CATSLGVATEAFF
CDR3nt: TGTGCCACCAGCCTCGGGGTTGCCACTGAAGCTTTCTTT

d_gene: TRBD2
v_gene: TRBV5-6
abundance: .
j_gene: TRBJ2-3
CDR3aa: CASSLDPLAGLGSDTQYF
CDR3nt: TGTGCCAGCAGCTTGGACCCCTTAGCGGGGCTGGGCTCAGATACGCAGTATTTT

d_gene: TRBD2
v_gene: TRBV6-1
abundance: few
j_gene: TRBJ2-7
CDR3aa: CASWASGYDEQYF
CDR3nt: TGTGCCAGCTGGGCTAGCGGGTACGACGAGCAGTACTTC

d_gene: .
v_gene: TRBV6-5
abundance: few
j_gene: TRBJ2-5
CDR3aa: CASSYSILRGQEKEYF
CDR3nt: TGTGCCAGCAGTTACTCGATATTGCGCGGGCAAGAGAAAGAGTACTTC

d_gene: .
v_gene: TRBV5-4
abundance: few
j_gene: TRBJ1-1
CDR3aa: CASSLTGGNTEAFF
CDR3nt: TGTGCCAGCAGCTTGACGGGGGGGAACACTGAAGCTTTCTTT

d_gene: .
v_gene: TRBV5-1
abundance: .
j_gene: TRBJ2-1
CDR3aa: CASSLDTYNEQFF
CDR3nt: TGCGCCAGCAGCTTGGACACCTACAATGAGCAGTTCTTC

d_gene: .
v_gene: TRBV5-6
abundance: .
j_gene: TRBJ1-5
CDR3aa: CASSSGGGFNQPQHF
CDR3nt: TGTGCCAGCAGCTCCGGCGGGGGGTTCAATCAGCCCCAGCATTTT

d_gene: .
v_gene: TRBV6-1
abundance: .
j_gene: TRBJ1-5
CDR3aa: CASRKTGLSNQPQHF
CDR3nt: TGTGCCAGCAGAAAAACAGGGCTTAGCAATCAGCCCCAGCATTTT

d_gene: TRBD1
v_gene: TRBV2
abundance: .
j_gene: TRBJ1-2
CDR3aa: CASSGMTGGTYGYTF
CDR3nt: TGTGCCAGCAGTGGGATGACAGGGGGCACCTATGGCTACACCTTC

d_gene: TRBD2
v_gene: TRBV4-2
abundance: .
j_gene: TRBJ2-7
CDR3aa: CASSRTSGGTPYEQYF
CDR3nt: TGTGCCAGCAGCCGGACTAGCGGGGGGACCCCCTACGAGCAGTACTTC

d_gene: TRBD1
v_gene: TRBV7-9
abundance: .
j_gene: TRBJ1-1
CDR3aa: CASRPRSGTGAQNTEAFF
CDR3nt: TGTGCCAGCAGACCTCGCTCGGGGACAGGGGCGCAGAACACTGAAGCTTTCTTT

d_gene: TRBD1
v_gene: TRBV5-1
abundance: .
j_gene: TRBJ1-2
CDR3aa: CASSLASWDRDYTF
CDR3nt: TGCGCCAGCAGCTTGGCCTCTTGGGACAGGGACTACACCTTC

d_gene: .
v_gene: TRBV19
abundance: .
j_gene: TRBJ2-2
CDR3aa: CASSMNREGTGELFF
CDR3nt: TGTGCCAGTAGTATGAACAGGGAGGGGACCGGGGAGCTGTTTTTT

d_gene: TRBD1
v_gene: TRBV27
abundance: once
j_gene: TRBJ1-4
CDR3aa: CASSLNTGAVYEKLFF
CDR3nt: TGTGCCAGCAGTTTGAATACAGGGGCTGTGTATGAAAAACTGTTTTTT

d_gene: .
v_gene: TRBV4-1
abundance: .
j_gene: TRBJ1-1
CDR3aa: CASSQVPNTEAFF
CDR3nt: TGCGCCAGCAGCCAAGTTCCAAACACTGAAGCTTTCTTT

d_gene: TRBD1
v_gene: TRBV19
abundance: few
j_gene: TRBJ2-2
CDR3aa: CASSIRQGRNTGELFF
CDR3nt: TGTGCCAGTAGTATACGACAGGGGAGGAACACCGGGGAGCTGTTTTTT

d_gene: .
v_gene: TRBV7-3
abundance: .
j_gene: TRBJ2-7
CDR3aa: CASSLRAWEDF
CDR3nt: TGTGCCAGCAGCTTACGAGCTTGGGAGGACTTC

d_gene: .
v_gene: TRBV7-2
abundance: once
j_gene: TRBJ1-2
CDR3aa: CASSFRQLYGYTF
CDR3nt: TGTGCCAGCAGCTTCCGCCAGTTGTATGGCTACACCTTC

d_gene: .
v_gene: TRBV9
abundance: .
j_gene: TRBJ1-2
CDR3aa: CASSVGNRARDYGYTF
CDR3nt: TGTGCCAGCAGCGTAGGTAATAGGGCGAGGGACTATGGCTACACCTTC

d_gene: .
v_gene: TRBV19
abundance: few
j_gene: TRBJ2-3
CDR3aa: CASSIGQVSTDTQYF
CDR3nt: TGTGCCAGTAGTATAGGGCAGGTCAGCACAGATACGCAGTATTTT

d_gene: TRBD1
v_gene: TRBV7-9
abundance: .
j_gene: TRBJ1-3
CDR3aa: CASSRPGDRGLLGNTIYF
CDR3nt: TGTGCCAGCAGCCGCCCTGGGGACAGGGGATTGTTGGGAAACACCATATATTTT

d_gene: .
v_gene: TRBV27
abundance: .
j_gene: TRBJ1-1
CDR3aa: CASSLRQNTEAFF
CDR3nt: TGTGCCAGCAGTTTACGACAGAACACTGAAGCTTTCTTT

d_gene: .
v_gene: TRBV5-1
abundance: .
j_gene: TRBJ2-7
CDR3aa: CASRLDGAYEQYF
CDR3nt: TGCGCCAGCAGGTTAGACGGGGCCTACGAGCAGTACTTC

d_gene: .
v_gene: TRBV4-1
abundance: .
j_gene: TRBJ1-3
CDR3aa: CASSQLTTALSGNTIYF
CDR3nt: TGCGCCAGCAGCCAGCTCACGACTGCTCTCTCCGGAAACACCATATATTTT

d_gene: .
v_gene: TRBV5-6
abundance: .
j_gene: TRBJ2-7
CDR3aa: CASSSDSYEQYF
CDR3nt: TGTGCCAGCAGCTCGGACAGCTACGAGCAGTACTTC

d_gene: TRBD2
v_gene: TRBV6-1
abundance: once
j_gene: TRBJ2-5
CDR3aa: CASTGGAETQYF
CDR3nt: TGTGCCAGCACGGGAGGGGCCGAGACCCAGTACTTC

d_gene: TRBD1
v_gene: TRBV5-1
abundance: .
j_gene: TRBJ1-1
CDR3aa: CASSLGTGATEAFF
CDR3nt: TGCGCCAGCAGCTTGGGGACAGGGGCCACTGAAGCTTTCTTT

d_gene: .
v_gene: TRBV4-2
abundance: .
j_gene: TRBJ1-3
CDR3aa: CASSQDSAKSSGNTIYF
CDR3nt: TGTGCCAGCAGCCAAGATAGTGCCAAGAGCTCTGGAAACACCATATATTTT

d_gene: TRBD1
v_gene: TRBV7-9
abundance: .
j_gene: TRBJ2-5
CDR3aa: CASSLAGGIETQYF
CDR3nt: TGTGCCAGCAGCTTAGCAGGGGGCATAGAGACCCAGTACTTC

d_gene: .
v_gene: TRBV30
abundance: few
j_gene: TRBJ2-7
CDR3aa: CAWARQGVYEQYF
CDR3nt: TGTGCCTGGGCGCGCCAGGGCGTCTACGAGCAGTACTTC

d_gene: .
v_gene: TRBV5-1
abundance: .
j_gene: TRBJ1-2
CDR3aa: CASSLEAGQANYGYTF
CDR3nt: TGCGCCAGCAGCTTGGAGGCAGGACAAGCTAACTATGGCTACACCTTC

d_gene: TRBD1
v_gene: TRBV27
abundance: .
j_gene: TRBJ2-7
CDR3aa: CASKIGPGQSYEQYF
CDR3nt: TGTGCCAGCAAAATAGGGCCGGGACAGAGCTACGAGCAGTACTTC

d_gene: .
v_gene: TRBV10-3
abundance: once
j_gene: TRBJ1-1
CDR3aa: CAIGRQALEAFF
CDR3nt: TGTGCCATTGGACGACAGGCCCTCGAGGCTTTCTTT

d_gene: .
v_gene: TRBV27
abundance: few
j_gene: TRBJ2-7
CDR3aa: CASSLSGGDYSYEQYF
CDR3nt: TGTGCCAGCAGTTTATCGGGGGGTGACTACTCCTACGAGCAGTACTTC